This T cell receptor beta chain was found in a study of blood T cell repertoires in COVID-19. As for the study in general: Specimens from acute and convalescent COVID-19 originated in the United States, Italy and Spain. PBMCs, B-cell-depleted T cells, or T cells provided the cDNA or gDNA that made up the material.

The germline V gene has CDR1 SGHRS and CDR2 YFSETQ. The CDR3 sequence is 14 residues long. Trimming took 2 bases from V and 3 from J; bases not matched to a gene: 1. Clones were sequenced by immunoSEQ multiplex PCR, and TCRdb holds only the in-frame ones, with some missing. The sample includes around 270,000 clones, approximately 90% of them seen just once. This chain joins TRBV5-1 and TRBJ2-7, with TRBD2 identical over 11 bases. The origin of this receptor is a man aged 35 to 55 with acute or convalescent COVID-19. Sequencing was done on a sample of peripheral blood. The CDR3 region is CASSFSGGGYEQYF. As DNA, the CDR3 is TGCGCCAGCAGCTTTAGCGGGGGGGGCTACGAGCAGTACTTC.